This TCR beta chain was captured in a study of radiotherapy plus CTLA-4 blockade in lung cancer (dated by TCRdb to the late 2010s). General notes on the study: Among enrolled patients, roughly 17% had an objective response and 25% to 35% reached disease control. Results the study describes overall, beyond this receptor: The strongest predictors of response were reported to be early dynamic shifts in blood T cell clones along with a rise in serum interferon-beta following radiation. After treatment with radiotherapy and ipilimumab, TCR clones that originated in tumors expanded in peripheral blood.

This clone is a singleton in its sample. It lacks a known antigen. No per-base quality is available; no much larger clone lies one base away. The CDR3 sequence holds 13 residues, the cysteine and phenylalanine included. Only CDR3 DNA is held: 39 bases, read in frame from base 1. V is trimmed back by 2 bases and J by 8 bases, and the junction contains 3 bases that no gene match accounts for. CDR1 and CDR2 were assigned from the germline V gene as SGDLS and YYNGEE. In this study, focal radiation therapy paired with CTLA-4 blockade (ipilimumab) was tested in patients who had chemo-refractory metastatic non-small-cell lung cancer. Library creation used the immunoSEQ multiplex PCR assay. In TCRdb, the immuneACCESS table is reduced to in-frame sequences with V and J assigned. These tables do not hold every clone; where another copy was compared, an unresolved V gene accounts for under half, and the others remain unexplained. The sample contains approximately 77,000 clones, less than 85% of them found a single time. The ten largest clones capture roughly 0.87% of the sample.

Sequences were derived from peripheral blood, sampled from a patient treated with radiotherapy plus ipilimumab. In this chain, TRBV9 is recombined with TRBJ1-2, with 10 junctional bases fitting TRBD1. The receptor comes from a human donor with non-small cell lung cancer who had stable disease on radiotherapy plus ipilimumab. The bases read TGTGCCAGCAGCGTCCGGGACAGGGGCGGCTACACCTTC. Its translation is CASSVRDRGGYTF. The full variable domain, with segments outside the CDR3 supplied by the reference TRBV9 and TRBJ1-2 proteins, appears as DSGVTQTPKHLITATGQRVTLRCSPRSGDLSVYWYQQSLDQGLQFLIQYYNGEERAKGNILERFSAQQFPDLHSELNLSSLELGDSALYFCASSVRDRGGYTFGSGTRLTVV.